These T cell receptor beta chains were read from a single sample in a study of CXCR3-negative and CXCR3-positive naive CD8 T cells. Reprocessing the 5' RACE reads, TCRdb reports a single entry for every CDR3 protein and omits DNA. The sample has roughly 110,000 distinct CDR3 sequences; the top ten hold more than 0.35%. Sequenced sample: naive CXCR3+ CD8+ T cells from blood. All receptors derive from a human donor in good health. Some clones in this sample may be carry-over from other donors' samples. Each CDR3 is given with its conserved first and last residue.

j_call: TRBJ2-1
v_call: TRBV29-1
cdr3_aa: CSVHGGQVRGDEQFF

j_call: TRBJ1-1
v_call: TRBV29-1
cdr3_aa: CSGGDRRTLTEAFF

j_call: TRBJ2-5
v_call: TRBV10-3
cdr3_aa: CAIAAEGETQYF

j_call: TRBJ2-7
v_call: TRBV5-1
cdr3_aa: CASSSLSYEQYF

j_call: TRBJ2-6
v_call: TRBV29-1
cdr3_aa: CSVEDHPGAGANVLTF

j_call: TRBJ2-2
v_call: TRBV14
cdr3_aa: CASSQVSGGLTAGELFF

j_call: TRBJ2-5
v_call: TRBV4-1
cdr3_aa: CASSRGKQGLETQYF

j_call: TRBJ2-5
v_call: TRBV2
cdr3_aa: CASSHFPGEETQYF

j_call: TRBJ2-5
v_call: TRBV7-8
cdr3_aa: CASSLVGDKETQYF

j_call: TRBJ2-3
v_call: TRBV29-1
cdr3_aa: CSVFGAPPSTDTQYF

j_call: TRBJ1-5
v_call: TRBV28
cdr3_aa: CASSPGTSKGYNQPQHF

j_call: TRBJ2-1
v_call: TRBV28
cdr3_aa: CASSLPSIRDRHNEQFF

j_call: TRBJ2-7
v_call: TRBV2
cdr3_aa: CASSDLRTGLSEQYF

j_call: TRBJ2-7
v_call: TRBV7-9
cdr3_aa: CASSRLAGSYEQYF

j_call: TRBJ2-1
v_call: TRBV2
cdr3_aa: CASSLGQGALYNEQFF

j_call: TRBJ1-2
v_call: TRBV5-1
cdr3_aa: CASSLEEFGGYTF

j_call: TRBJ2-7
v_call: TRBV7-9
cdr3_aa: CASSPSGRGEQYF

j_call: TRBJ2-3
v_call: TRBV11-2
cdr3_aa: CASSLGVSWTSTDTQYF

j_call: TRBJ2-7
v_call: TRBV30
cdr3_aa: CAWSPPGYSTYEQYF

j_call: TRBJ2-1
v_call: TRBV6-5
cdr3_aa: CASSYAHEQFF

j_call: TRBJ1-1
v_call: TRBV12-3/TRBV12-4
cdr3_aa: CASSPSGYTEAFF

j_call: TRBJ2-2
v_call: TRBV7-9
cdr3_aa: CASSLQVWNTGELFF

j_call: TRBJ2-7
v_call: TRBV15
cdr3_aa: CATSTYRDAYEQYF

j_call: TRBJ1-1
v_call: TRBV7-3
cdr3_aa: CASSSSFTFRDTNTEAFF

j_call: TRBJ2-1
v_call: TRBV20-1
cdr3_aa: CSARDLRGGEQFF